The T cell receptor beta chain under discussion was sequenced for a study of cytomegalovirus exposure and HLA in healthy donors. The PCR had 60 Vbeta and 13 Jbeta primers. Generated by immunoSEQ multiplex PCR, the TCRdb table keeps only in-frame clones and is missing some. Counted here are about 120,000 clones, over 65% occurring once; the ten biggest clones make up approximately 2.6%. CDR1 SEHNR and CDR2 FQNEAQ come from the germline V gene (reference sequence). The CDR3 is 16 residues long. The trim removed 1 base at V and 2 bases at J, leaving 2 bases unmatched. The rearrangement uses TRBV7-9 and TRBJ2-1, with 10 bases that match TRBD2. The TCR originated in a female donor in good health and CMV-seronegative. Input material: PBMCs. CDR3 bases: TGTGCCAGCAGCTTAGTACTAGCGGGGACCTACAATGAGCAGTTCTTC. It yields the protein CASSLVLAGTYNEQFF. The full variable domain, in which reference TRBV7-9 and TRBJ2-1 provide the parts outside the CDR3, is DTGVSQNPRHKITKRGQNVTFRCDPISEHNRLYWYRQTLGQGPEFLTYFQNEAQLEKSRLLSDRFSAERPKGSFSTLEIQRTEQGDSAMYLCASSLVLAGTYNEQFFGPGTRLTVL.